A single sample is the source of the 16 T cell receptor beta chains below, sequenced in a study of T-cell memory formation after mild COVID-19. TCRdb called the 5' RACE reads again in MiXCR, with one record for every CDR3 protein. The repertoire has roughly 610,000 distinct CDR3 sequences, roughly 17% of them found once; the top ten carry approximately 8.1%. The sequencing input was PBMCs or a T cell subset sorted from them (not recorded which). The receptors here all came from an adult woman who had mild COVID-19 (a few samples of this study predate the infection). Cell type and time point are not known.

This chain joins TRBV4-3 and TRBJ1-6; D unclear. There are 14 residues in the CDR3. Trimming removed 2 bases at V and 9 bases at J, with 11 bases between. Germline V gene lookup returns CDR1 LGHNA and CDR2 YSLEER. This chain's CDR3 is CASSQLGLGSPLHF. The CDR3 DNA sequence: TGCGCCAGCAGCCAACTAGGGTTGGGTTCACCCCTCCACTTT.

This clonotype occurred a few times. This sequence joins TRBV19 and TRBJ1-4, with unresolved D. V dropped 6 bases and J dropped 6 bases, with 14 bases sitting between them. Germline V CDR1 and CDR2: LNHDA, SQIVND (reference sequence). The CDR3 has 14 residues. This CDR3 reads CASRDKSRDEKLFF. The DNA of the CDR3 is TGTGCCAGTAGAGACAAGTCGAGGGATGAAAAACTGTTTTTT.

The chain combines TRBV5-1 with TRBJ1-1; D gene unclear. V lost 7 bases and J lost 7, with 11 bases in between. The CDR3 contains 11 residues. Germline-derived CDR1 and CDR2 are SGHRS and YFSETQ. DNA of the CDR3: TGCGCCAGCCCTCCTTACAGTGAAGCTTTCTTT. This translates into CASPPYSEAFF.

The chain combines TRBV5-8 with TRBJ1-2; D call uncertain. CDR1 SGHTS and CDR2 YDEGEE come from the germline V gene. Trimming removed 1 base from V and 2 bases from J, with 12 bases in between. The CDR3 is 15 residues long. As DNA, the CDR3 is TGTGCCAGCAGCTTGTTTGGCAGGAAGAACTATGGCTACACCTTC. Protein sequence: CASSLFGRKNYGYTF.

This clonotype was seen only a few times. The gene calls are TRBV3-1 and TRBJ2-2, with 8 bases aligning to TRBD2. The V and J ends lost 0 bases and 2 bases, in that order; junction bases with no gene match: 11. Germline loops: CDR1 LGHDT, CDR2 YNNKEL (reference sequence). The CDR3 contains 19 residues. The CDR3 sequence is CASSQEEGVSGRNTGELFF. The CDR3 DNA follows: TGTGCCAGCAGCCAAGAGGAGGGGGTCAGCGGGAGAAACACCGGGGAGCTGTTTTTT.

CDR3 DNA: TGTGCCAGCAGTTACTCGAAGGGGACCCGCTACGAGCAGTACTTC. This sequence encodes CASSYSKGTRYEQYF. The chain uses TRBV6-5 and TRBJ2-7; D assignment may be TRBD1 or TRBD2 (5 bases each). The germline V and J ends were trimmed by 0 bases and 3 bases, with 12 bases remaining between them. The CDR3 length is 15 residues. Germline assignment: CDR1 MNHEY and CDR2 SVGAGI.

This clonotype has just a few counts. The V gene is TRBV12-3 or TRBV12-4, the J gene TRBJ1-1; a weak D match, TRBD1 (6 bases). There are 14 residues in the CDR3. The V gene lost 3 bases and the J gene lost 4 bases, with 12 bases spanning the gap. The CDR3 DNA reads TGTGCCAGCAGTTTCAGGGGAGGCAGCACTGAAGCTTTCTTT. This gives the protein CASSFRGGSTEAFF.

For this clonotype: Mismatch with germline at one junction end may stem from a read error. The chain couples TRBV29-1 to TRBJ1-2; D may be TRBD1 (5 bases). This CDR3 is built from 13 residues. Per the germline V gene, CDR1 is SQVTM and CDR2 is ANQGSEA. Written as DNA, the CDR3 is TGCAGCGTTGAAAGGGCAGGGTCATATGGCCACACCTTC. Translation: CSVERAGSYGHTF. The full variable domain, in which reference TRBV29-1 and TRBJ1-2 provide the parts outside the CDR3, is SAVISQKPSRDICQRGTSLTIQCQVDSQVTMMFWYRQQPGQSLTLIATANQGSEATYESGFVIDKFPISRPNLTFSTLTVSNMSPEDSSIYLCSVERAGSYGHTFGSGTRLTVV.

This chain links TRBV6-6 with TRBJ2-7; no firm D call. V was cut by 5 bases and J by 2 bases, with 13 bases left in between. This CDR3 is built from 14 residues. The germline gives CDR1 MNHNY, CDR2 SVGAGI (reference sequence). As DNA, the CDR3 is TGTGCCAGCAGTCTAAAGAGTCCCACCTACGAGCAGTACTTC. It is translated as CASSLKSPTYEQYF.

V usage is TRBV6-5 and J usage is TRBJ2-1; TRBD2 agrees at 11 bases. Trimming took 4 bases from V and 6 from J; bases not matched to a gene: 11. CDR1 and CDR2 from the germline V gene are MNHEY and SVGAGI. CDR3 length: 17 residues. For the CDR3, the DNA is TGTGCCAGCAGTTCCCCCCTCGGTAGCGGGGGGGTCAATGAGCAGTTCTTC. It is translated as CASSSPLGSGGVNEQFF.

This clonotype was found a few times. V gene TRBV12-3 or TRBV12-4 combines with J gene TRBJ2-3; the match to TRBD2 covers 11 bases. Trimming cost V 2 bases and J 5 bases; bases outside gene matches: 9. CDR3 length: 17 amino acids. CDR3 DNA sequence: TGTGCCAGCAGTTTATCAAGACTAGCGGGATTCTTAGATACGCAGTATTTT. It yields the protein CASSLSRLAGFLDTQYF.

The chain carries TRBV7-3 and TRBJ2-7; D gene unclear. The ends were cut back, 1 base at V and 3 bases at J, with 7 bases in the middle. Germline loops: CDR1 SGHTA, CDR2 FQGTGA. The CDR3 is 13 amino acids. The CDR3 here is CASSLNNGYEQYF. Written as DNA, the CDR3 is TGTGCCAGCAGCTTAAATAACGGCTACGAGCAGTACTTC.

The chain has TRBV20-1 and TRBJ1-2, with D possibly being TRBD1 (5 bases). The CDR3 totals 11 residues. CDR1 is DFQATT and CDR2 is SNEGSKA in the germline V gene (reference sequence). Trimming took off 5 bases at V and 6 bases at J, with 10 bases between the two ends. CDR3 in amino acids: CSALGTHGYTF. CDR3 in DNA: TGCAGTGCTTTAGGGACTCATGGCTACACCTTC.

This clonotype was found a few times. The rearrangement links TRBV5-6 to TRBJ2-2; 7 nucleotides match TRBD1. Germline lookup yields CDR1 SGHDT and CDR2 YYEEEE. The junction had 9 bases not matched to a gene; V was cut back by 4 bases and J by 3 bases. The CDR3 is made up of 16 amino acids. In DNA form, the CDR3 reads TGTGCCAGCAGCCTGAACTTAGACAGGGACACCGGGGAGCTGTTTTTT. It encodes CASSLNLDRDTGELFF.

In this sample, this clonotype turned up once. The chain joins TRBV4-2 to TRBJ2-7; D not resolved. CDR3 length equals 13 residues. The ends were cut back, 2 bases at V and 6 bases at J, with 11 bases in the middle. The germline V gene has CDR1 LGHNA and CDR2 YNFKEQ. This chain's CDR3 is CASSQIGLGEQYF. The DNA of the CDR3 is TGTGCCAGCAGCCAAATCGGTCTGGGCGAGCAGTACTTC.

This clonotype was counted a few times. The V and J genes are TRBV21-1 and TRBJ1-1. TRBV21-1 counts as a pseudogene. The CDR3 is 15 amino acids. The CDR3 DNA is TGTGCCAGCAGCAAAGAAAGGCAGCGGGGGACTGAAGCTTTCTTT. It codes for CASSKERQRGTEAFF.